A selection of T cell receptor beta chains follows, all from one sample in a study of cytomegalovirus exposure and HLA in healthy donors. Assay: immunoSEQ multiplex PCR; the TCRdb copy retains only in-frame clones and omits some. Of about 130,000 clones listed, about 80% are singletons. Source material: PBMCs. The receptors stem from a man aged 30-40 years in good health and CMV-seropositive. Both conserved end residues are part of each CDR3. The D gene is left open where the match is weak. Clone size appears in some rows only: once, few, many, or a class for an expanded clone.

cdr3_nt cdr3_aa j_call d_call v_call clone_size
TGTGCCAGCAGCGTCGACAGGAGTAACACTGAAGCTTTCTTT CASSVDRSNTEAFF TRBJ1-1 . TRBV7-8 .
TGCGCCTTCACAGAGTATGAGAATGAGCAGTTCTTC CAFTEYENEQFF TRBJ2-1 . TRBV10-1 .
TGTGCCAGCAGGTTATTGGCACAAGATACGCAGTATTTT CASRLLAQDTQYF TRBJ2-3 . TRBV27 .
TGTGCCAGCGGAGGACCCCGGACCAATACTGCAACTAATGAAAAACTGTTTTTT CASGGPRTNTATNEKLFF TRBJ1-4 . TRBV2 .
TGTGCCAGCAGTCTGGGGTATCGGGGGAACCAGCCCCAGCATTTT CASSLGYRGNQPQHF TRBJ1-5 . TRBV2 .
TGTGCCAGCAACCTAGGGGGCGGGTCACCCCTCCACTTT CASNLGGGSPLHF TRBJ1-6 TRBD1 TRBV7-9 .
TGTGCCAGCAGCTTAGCGCCGGGACAGAATTCACCCCTCCACTTT CASSLAPGQNSPLHF TRBJ1-6 TRBD1 TRBV7-6 .
TGTGCCAGCAGCCATATAGGGACTAGCGGATTAAACATTCAGTACTTC CASSHIGTSGLNIQYF TRBJ2-4 TRBD2 TRBV4-2 .
TGCAGTGCCCAAATTAGTGATGAGCAGTTCTTC CSAQISDEQFF TRBJ2-1 . TRBV20-1 .
TGCGCCAGCAGCTCAAGGGACAGGGGATCCTATGGCTACACCTTC CASSSRDRGSYGYTF TRBJ1-2 TRBD1 TRBV5-1 .
TGTGCCATCAGTGGATCGAGACAGGGAAGCACAGATACGCAGTATTTT CAISGSRQGSTDTQYF TRBJ2-3 TRBD1 TRBV10-3 .
TGCGCCAGCAGCTTGGGGGCTCAGTACCAAGAGACCCAGTACTTC CASSLGAQYQETQYF TRBJ2-5 . TRBV5-1 .
TGCGCCAGCAGACAAGGACAGGGCGGCGCGGAGACCCAGTACTTC CASRQGQGGAETQYF TRBJ2-5 TRBD1 TRBV5-1 .
TGTGCCAGCAGTGAAGTCCAGGGGCGGTCGATCGGCTACACCTTC CASSEVQGRSIGYTF TRBJ1-2 . TRBV2 .
TGCGCCAGCAGCCAAACAGAGCTGAACACTGAAGCTTTCTTT CASSQTELNTEAFF TRBJ1-1 . TRBV4-1 .
TGTGCCAGCAGTGAAGCCGGCGGCGCGGGGGTTTTGGAGACCCAGTACTTC CASSEAGGAGVLETQYF TRBJ2-5 TRBD2 TRBV2 .
TGTGCCAGCAGTTTGAGGGGGCTGGCGAACACTGAAGCTTTCTTT CASSLRGLANTEAFF TRBJ1-1 TRBD1 TRBV28 .
TGTGCCAGCAGCTTGAAGGGGGTGGGTCTGCCCCAGCATTTT CASSLKGVGLPQHF TRBJ1-5 . TRBV5-8 once
TGTGCCAGCCGCCTAACAGGGAGCAATCAGCCCCAGCATTTT CASRLTGSNQPQHF TRBJ1-5 . TRBV28 .
TGTGCCAGCAGAAAGAGCGGGGGGGCTCACGATACGCAGTATTTT CASRKSGGAHDTQYF TRBJ2-3 TRBD2 TRBV7-2 once
TGTGCCAGCAGTCTGTCAGGGGGCGACCAGTACTTC CASSLSGGDQYF TRBJ2-5 TRBD1 TRBV9 once
TGCGCCAGCAGCCCGCGGACAGGGTATTCTTCTGGGGCCAACGTCCTGACTTTC CASSPRTGYSSGANVLTF TRBJ2-6 TRBD1 TRBV4-1 .
TGTGCCAGCAGCGTGGGAGCATCCTATGGCTACACCTTC CASSVGASYGYTF TRBJ1-2 . TRBV9 few
TGTGCCAGCTCACCCGACCCTACTAGAAACACCATATATTTT CASSPDPTRNTIYF TRBJ1-3 . TRBV18 .
TGTGCCAGCGATCGGGGGAGCTCCTATAATTCACCCCTCCACTTT CASDRGSSYNSPLHF TRBJ1-6 . TRBV9 .
TGTGCCAGCACCCCCCGGGGGATGGGGGAAAAACTGTTTTTT CASTPRGMGEKLFF TRBJ1-4 . TRBV6-6 .
TGTGCCAGCAGGTACTTTAATTCACCCCTCCACTTT CASRYFNSPLHF TRBJ1-6 . TRBV27 .
TGTGCCAGCAGGAAGGAGTCGAACGAGCAGTACTTC CASRKESNEQYF TRBJ2-7 . TRBV2 .
TGTGCCAGCAGCCAACTAGCGGGGGTCCAAGAGACCCAGTACTTC CASSQLAGVQETQYF TRBJ2-5 TRBD2 TRBV7-2 few
TGTGCCAGCAGCCTCGGGACTAGGACTGAAGCTTTCTTT CASSLGTRTEAFF TRBJ1-1 . TRBV5-6 .
TGCGCCAGCAGCCAAGGGACTAGCGGGGGGGCCGTTGCAGATACGCAGTATTTT CASSQGTSGGAVADTQYF TRBJ2-3 TRBD2 TRBV4-1 .
TGCGCCAGCAGCCCAGATGCCACAGCCCAGTACTTC CASSPDATAQYF TRBJ2-5 . TRBV5-1 once
TGTGCCAGCAGCCCCTCAGGGTCACCGAATAATTCACCCCTCCACTTT CASSPSGSPNNSPLHF TRBJ1-6 . TRBV7-2 .
TGTGCCAGCAGCTACGGGACAGAAAACACCGGGGAGCTGTTTTTT CASSYGTENTGELFF TRBJ2-2 TRBD1 TRBV14 .
TGTGCCAGCATCCGGGAGGCCAGGAATGAGCAGTTCTTC CASIREARNEQFF TRBJ2-1 TRBD2 TRBV7-9 .
TGTGCCAGCAGCCCGTCCGGGACAGAGTATGGCTACACCTTC CASSPSGTEYGYTF TRBJ1-2 TRBD1 TRBV9 .
TGCGCCAGCAGCTTGTCGCTAACCCACACCGGGGAGCTGTTTTTT CASSLSLTHTGELFF TRBJ2-2 . TRBV5-1 .
TGCGCCAGCGGGGGGGGGAACACTGAAGCTTTCTTT CASGGGNTEAFF TRBJ1-1 . TRBV5-1 .
TGTGCCAGTAGTATGGAAGCGGGCTGGGAAGAGACCCAGTACTTC CASSMEAGWEETQYF TRBJ2-5 . TRBV19 .